These 12 T cell receptor beta chains were sequenced from one sample in a study of OX40 agonist ivuxolimab in advanced cancers. The method was immunoSEQ multiplex PCR; TCRdb's version includes in-frame clones alone and lacks a portion of them. Counted here are under 20,000 clones, over 75% occurring once; the ten biggest clones make up around 30%. The material was CD4+ or CD8+ T cells sorted from blood, obtained in a trial of the OX40 agonist ivuxolimab. The source is an adult with an advanced solid tumor such as melanoma, head and neck, liver or kidney cancer.

This chain links TRBV6-6 with TRBJ2-2, with unresolved D. This CDR3 contains 13 residues. The V end was cut by 2 bases, the J end by 8 bases, with 9 bases between. Germline V lookup: CDR1 MNHNY, CDR2 SVGAGI (reference sequence). The CDR3 bases are TGTGCCAGCAGTTACGATAGCTTAGGGGAGCTGTTTTTT. Translated, it gives CASSYDSLGELFF.

The chain links TRBV30 to TRBJ1-1; D possibly corresponds to TRBD1 (5 bases). Trimming removed 1 base at V and 5 bases at J, with 11 bases between. Per the germline V gene, CDR1 is GTSNPN and CDR2 is SVGIG (reference sequence). This CDR3 contains 13 residues. The CDR3 DNA follows: TGTGCCTGGAGTGCTGGGGGTTGGACTGAAGCTTTCTTT. Translated, it gives CAWSAGGWTEAFF.

The J gene is TRBJ1-1, the V gene TRBV7-8, with D uncertain. Germline loops: CDR1 SGHVS, CDR2 FQNEAQ. This CDR3 is built from 15 residues. V dropped 1 base and J dropped 5 bases, with 14 bases sitting between them. The CDR3 DNA reads TGTGCCAGCAGCTTAGAAATTGCCGCGTGGACTGAAGCTTTCTTT. Translated, it gives CASSLEIAAWTEAFF.

The rearrangement uses TRBV10-2 and TRBJ1-2; 7 nucleotides agree with TRBD1. The CDR3 covers 12 residues. CDR1 WSHSY and CDR2 SAAADI come from the germline V gene. V lost 3 bases, J lost 8 bases, and 3 bases stayed unmatched. The CDR3 spells CASSEGGQGYTF. CDR3 coding DNA: TGCGCCAGCAGTGAAGGGGGACAGGGCTACACCTTC.

The gene calls are TRBV11-2 and TRBJ2-7, with TRBD2 matching 7 bases. Germline values: CDR1 SGHAT, CDR2 FQNNGV. The ends lost 1 base at V and 4 bases at J; junction bases unmatched: 4. The CDR3 is 14 amino acids. CDR3 loop: CASSLVGGEYEQYF. The CDR3, as DNA: TGTGCCAGCAGCTTAGTTGGGGGGGAGTACGAGCAGTACTTC.

This CDR3 is CASSPLQATTQYF. For the CDR3, the DNA is TGTGCCAGCAGCCCCCTCCAAGCAACGACGCAGTATTTT. The rearrangement links TRBV7-8 to TRBJ2-3; the D is unclear. Germline assignment: CDR1 SGHVS and CDR2 FQNEAQ. This CDR3 has 13 residues. Between the trimmed V and J ends, which lost 5 bases and 9 bases, there was a span of 15 bases.

This chain joins TRBV6-1 and TRBJ2-1; no clear D. The CDR3 consists of 13 residues. The V gene lost 2 bases and the J gene lost 3 bases, with 5 bases spanning the gap. Germline values: CDR1 MNHNS, CDR2 SASEGT. The CDR3 loop is CASSEIVYNEQFF. The DNA for the CDR3 is TGTGCCAGCAGTGAAATTGTCTACAATGAGCAGTTCTTC.

This clone appeared once. V usage is TRBV7-9 and J usage is TRBJ2-2; weak D call: TRBD2 (5 bases). In germline, CDR1 is SEHNR, CDR2 FQNEAQ (reference sequence). CDR3 length equals 13 residues. Trimming shortened V by 7 bases and J by 5 bases, and 11 bases separated the two germline ends. In DNA form, the CDR3 reads TGTGCCAGCATGCTAACGGGAACCGGGGAGCTGTTTTTT. Translated: CASMLTGTGELFF.

The V and J genes are TRBV25-1 and TRBJ1-2, with 9 nucleotides matching TRBD1. CDR3 length: 15 amino acids. Per germline, CDR1 MGHDK and CDR2 SYGVNS. With V trimmed by 8 bases and J by 0 bases, 7 bases remained unmatched. The CDR3 coding sequence is TGTGCCAGCGGAGAAGACAGGGGGGCTAACTATGGCTACACCTTC. It codes for CASGEDRGANYGYTF.

V is TRBV6-6 and J is TRBJ2-5; D is uncertain. CDR3 length equals 15 residues. The germline V and J ends were trimmed by 2 bases and 5 bases, with 15 bases remaining between them. Germline CDR1 is MNHNY and CDR2 is SVGAGI (reference sequence). Here the CDR3 reads CASSYATRNAETQYF. The CDR3 bases are TGTGCCAGCAGTTACGCGACACGAAACGCTGAGACCCAGTACTTC.

This rearrangement joins TRBV18 to TRBJ2-5; TRBD1 agrees at 10 bases. The CDR3 totals 18 residues. Trimming took 5 bases from V and 1 from J; bases not matched to a gene: 13. Germline values: CDR1 KGHSH, CDR2 LQKENI. The CDR3: CASSVVFRRDRGQETQYF. In DNA form, the CDR3 reads TGTGCCAGCTCAGTCGTCTTTAGGAGGGACAGGGGCCAAGAGACCCAGTACTTC.

The genes are TRBV28 and TRBJ1-5; D perhaps matches TRBD1 (6 bases). Germline V gene sequence: CDR1 MDHEN, CDR2 SYDVKM. V dropped 6 bases and J dropped 7 bases, with 19 bases sitting between them. This CDR3 region has 15 residues. This chain's CDR3 is CASSSSSGANQPQHF. The CDR3 coding sequence is TGTGCCAGCAGCTCGAGTTCGGGGGCAAACCAGCCCCAGCATTTT.